This T cell receptor beta chain originates from a study of CD8+CD57+ T cells in acquired aplastic anemia. Study-wide background: Healthy donor CD4+ cell samples had a mean of about 10.8 million reads.

TCR beta VDJ and CDR3 profiles were obtained from a genomic DNA template. TCRdb re-called the reads with MiXCR, one entry per CDR3 protein. The sample records a few hundred thousand distinct CDR3 sequences, approximately 60% being singletons. Looked up from germline, CDR1 is GTSNPN and CDR2 is SVGIG (reference sequence). The CDR3 covers 11 residues. V was shortened by 0 bases and J by 3 bases, with 2 bases between the two germline ends. This clonotype appeared many times. The chain has TRBV30 and TRBJ2-5; D ambiguous. The sequence derives from a human donor in good health. Sequenced: sorted CD4+, CD8+, or CD8+CD57+ T cells (not recorded which) from PBMCs. The CDR3 is CAWSVEETQYF. DNA of the CDR3: TGTGCCTGGAGTGTCGAAGAGACCCAGTACTTC.